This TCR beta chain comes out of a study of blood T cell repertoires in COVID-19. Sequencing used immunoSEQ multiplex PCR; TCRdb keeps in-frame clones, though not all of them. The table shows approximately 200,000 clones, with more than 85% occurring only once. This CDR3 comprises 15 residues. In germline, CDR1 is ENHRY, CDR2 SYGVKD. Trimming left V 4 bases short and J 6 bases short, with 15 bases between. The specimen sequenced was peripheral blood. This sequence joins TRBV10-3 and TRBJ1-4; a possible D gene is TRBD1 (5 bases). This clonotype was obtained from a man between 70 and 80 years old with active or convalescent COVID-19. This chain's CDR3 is CAISGNRSGHEKLFF. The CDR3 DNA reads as TGTGCCATCAGTGGAAACAGGTCGGGCCATGAAAAACTGTTTTTT.